This T cell receptor beta chain was sequenced in a study of shared T cell receptors in the human thymus. Libraries were prepared by immunoSEQ multiplex PCR; TCRdb keeps only in-frame clonotypes and omits some of them. Among 540,000 or so clones listed, around three quarters were seen once. The CDR3 runs 13 residues. Germline loops: CDR1 LGHNA, CDR2 YNFKEQ. V gave up 0 bases and J gave up 6 bases, with 6 bases separating them. This sample was also put to use in a study of human thymus T cells. That source notes: It was from resections taken during corrective heart surgery that the thymus tissue came.

Material for sequencing was thymocytes. The source of this sequence is a boy less than two years old with a congenital heart defect. The chain uses TRBV4-2 and TRBJ1-5; weak D call: TRBD1 (5 bases). The CDR3 nucleotides are TGTGCCAGCAGCCAAGAAGGGGCTCAGCCCCAGCATTTT. It encodes CASSQEGAQPQHF.